This T cell receptor beta chain was captured in a study of blood T cell repertoires in COVID-19. The CDR3 has 12 residues. Germline V CDR1 and CDR2: LNHDA, SQIVND (reference sequence). V lost 5 bases and J lost 7, with 11 bases in between. Method: immunoSEQ multiplex PCR; TCRdb's copy keeps in-frame clones and lacks some. The repertoire holds 150,000 to 190,000 clones, with around four fifths as singletons. V gene TRBV19 combines with J gene TRBJ1-2; D uncertain. This sequence was found in a man aged 45-65 years who had recovered from COVID-19. The sequenced sample was PBMCs or T cells enriched from blood (not recorded which). DNA for the CDR3: TGTGCCAGTAGTGTGGCCCCGGGTGGCTACACCTTC. Translating gives CASSVAPGGYTF.